This TCR beta chain emerged from a study of T cells after yellow fever vaccination. This CDR3 has 13 amino acids. Germline lookup yields CDR1 DFQATT and CDR2 SNEGSKA (reference sequence). The V and J ends lost 6 bases and 3 bases, in that order; junction bases with no gene match: 7. Notes on this clonotype: Its matching antigen is unknown.

TCRdb independently ran MiXCR on the 5' RACE reads; one entry per CDR3 protein. Of about 160,000 distinct CDR3 sequences in the sample, around 7% are singletons; the top ten hold approximately 2.4%. Points from the study as a whole: Contaminating bulk clonotypes could be abundant in FACS-sorted repertoires. Overlap between CD4 and CD8 compartments was detected for a small share of clonotypes. Post-booster reappearance was seen for most primary-vaccination clones (96% CD4, about 88% CD8).

This sequence was found in a man younger than 35 who received the YFV17D yellow fever vaccine. The sequencing here drew on CD4+ T cells sorted from PBMCs, taken less than 6 days after the first yellow fever vaccination. The chain joins TRBV20-1 to TRBJ2-7; 8 bases match TRBD1. CDR3 protein: CSAAGQALYEQYF. CDR3 bases: TGCAGTGCCGCGGGACAGGCCCTCTACGAGCAGTACTTC.